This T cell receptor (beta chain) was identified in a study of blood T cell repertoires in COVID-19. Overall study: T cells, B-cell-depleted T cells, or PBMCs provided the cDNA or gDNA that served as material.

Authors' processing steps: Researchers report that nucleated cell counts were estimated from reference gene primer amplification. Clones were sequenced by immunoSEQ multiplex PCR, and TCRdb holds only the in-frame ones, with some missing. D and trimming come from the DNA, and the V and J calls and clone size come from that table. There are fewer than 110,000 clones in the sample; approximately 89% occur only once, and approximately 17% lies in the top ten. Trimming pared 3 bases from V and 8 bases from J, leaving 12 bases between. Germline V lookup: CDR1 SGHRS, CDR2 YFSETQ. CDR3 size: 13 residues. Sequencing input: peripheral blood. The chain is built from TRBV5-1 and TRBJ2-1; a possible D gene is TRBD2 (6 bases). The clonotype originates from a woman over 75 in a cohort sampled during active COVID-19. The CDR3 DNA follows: TGCGCCAGCAGCTCCAGAGCGGGCGATGAGCAGTTCTTC. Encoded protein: CASSSRAGDEQFF. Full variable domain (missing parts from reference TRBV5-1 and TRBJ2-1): KAGVTQTPRYLIKTRGQQVTLSCSPISGHRSVSWYQQTPGQGLQFLFEYFSETQRNKGNFPGRFSGRQFSNSRSEMNVSTLELGDSALYLCASSSRAGDEQFFGPGTRLTVL.